This T cell receptor (beta chain) came from a study of blood T cells in healthy people across ages. Study-wide background: Per two T cells, about one barcoded beta molecule was captured through template switching.

This clonotype was counted many times. Its antigen is unknown. Regarding the study as a whole: A roughly linear fall in TCR beta diversity per million T cells was seen with increasing age.

Germline CDR1 and CDR2: LGHDT and YNNKEL (reference sequence). With V trimmed by 0 bases and J by 10 bases, 8 bases remained unmatched. The CDR3 length is 15 residues. A second PCR, run for about 7 to 11 cycles, used a sample-barcoded 5' primer plus a J-beta primer mix. Every cDNA molecule carried a tag from a template-switch adaptor bearing 12 random nucleotides. TCRdb used MiXCR to reprocess the 5' RACE reads, holding one entry per CDR3 protein. The repertoire holds about 630,000 distinct CDR3 sequences, with around 20% as singletons. The chain recombines TRBV3-1 with TRBJ2-1; 8 positions match TRBD2. The clonotype was recovered from a man between 65 and 79 years old in good health. The sequenced sample consisted of blood. The CDR3 region has the DNA TGTGCCAGCAGCCAAGATCCGCGGGGGGAAAGGGAGCAGTTCTTC. It yields the protein CASSQDPRGEREQFF.